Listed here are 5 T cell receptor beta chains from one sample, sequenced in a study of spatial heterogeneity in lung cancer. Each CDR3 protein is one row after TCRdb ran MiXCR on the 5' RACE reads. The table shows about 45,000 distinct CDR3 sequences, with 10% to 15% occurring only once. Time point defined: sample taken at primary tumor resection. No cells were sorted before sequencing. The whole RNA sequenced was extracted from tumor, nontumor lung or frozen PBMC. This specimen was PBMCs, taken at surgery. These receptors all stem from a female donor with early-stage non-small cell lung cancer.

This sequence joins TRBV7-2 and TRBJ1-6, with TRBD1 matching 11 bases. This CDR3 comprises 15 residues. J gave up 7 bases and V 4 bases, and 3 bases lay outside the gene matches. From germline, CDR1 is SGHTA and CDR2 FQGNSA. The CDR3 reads CASSSRTGGNSPLHF. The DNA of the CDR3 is TGTGCCAGCAGCTCTAGGACAGGGGGCAATTCACCCCTCCACTTT.

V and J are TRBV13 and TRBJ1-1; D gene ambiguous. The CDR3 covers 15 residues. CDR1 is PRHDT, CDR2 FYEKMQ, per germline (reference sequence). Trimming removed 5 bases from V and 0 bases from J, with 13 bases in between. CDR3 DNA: TGTGCCAGCAGCCCCCCGAATTCCATGAACACTGAAGCTTTCTTT. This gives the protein CASSPPNSMNTEAFF.

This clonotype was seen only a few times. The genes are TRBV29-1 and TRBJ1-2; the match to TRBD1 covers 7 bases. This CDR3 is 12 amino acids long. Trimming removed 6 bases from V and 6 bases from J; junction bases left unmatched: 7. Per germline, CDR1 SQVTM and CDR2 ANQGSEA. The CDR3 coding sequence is TGCAGCGTCCAGACAGGGATGGATGGCTACACCTTC. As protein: CSVQTGMDGYTF.

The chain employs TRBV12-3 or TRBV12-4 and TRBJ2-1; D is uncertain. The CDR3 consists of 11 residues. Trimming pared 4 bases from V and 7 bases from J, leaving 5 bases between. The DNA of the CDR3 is TGTGCCAGCAGTTCATTAAATGAGCAGTTCTTC. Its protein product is CASSSLNEQFF.

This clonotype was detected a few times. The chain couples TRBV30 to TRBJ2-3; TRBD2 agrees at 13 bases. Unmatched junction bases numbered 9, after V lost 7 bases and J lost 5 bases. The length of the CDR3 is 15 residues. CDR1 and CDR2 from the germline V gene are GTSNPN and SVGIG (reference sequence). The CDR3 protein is CASGTSGALGDTQYF. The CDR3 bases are TGTGCCTCAGGGACTAGCGGGGCCCTGGGAGATACGCAGTATTTT.